This TCR beta chain was sequenced during a study of somatic mutations in cytotoxic T cells in rheumatoid arthritis (dated by TCRdb to 2015 to 2018). Some background on the complete study: Right after diagnosis and prior to the start of any treatment, 30 to 35 ml EDTA of peripheral blood was drawn from patients. Median age was essentially the same in the patient group and the control group. For 65 rheumatoid arthritis patients and some 20 healthy controls, TCRB deep sequencing was carried out. In newly diagnosed rheumatoid arthritis without treatment, the study examined if expanded CD8+ T-cell clones harbor somatic mutations, relying on TCRB deep sequencing to characterize clonality. Sorted V beta1+ cells also underwent TCRB sequencing, and some V beta antibody-stained T-cell populations were flow-sorted at nearly 100% purity on a FACSAria II or Sony SH800.

Overall study results and their limits: CD8+ clonality increased with age in patients (Spearman r ≈ 0.49) but not in healthy controls. There was no significant difference in CD8+ T-cell clonality between rheumatoid arthritis patients and age-matched healthy controls. The largest CD8+ clone made up more than 20% of CD8+ cells in about an eighth of the roughly 60 patients, and blood and synovial fluid shared several identical CD8+ TCRB sequences. The antigen targets of the expanded CD8+ clones were unknown, and absence from virus-specific databases did not rule out viral specificity.

As to this clone: Its antigen remains unidentified. Within one base of it there is no much larger clone, and no base qualities were kept.

The immunoSEQ assay was applied to genomic DNA for TCRB CDR3 sequencing. The study's own analysis went as follows. Only a few patient CD8+ clones larger than 1% matched published virus-specific TCRB sequences when compared against them. The analyses included only productive TCRB rearrangements. Clonality was expressed as a Shannon entropy-based productive clonality index, with each clone defined by a unique TCRB CDR3 sequence. The template counts of each clone relative to the total templates per sample were used to calculate repertoire overlap between two samples. Flow cytometry-measured V-gene usage correlated with V-gene usage from TCRB sequencing, with a Spearman r of more than 0.6. TCRdb obtained this table from immuneACCESS and retained in-frame rearrangements with V and J assigned. These tables miss some clones; where compared with another copy, unresolved V genes account for less than half of the shortfall, and the remainder is unexplained. V, J and clone size derive from that table, while D and trimming were established from the DNA sequence. The sample table lists about 18,000 clones, 68% of them with a count of one. 18% of the sample is taken by the ten largest.

On an AutoMACS, CD4+ and CD8+ cells were isolated via positive magnetic bead selection, and their purity was verified by flow cytometry. Clonal expansions were first screened by flow cytometry with a TCR V beta antibody panel, then characterized by TCRB deep sequencing of sorted CD8+ fractions. Isolation of peripheral blood mononuclear cells was done through Ficoll-Paque PLUS density gradient separation. Using Nucleospin Tissue or Tissue XS kits, DNA was extracted from CD4-enriched, CD8-enriched or PBMC samples, with quantification by a Qubit 2.0 fluorometer. Sequencing input: CD8+ T cells sorted from blood. The TCR comes from an adult with rheumatoid arthritis.

The nucleotide sequence is TGTGCCAGCAAGGGACAGAACTCGAATAATTCACCCCTCCACTTT. This encodes CASKGQNSNNSPLHF. The chain links TRBV2 with TRBJ1-6; TRBD1 aligns with 7 central bases. CDR1 is given as SNHLY and CDR2 as FYNNEI, both from the germline V gene. Trimming leaves V shorter by 7 bases and J shorter by 5 bases, with the junction holding 8 bases beyond the gene matches. The CDR3 measures 15 amino acids from cysteine to phenylalanine. Only CDR3 DNA remains: 45 bases, in frame from the first base.